These 21 T cell receptor beta chains were sequenced from one sample in a study of cytomegalovirus exposure and HLA in healthy donors. In the PCR, 60 Vbeta and 13 Jbeta primers were used. Measured with immunoSEQ multiplex PCR; TCRdb has only the in-frame clones, and not every one. There are around 200,000 clones in the sample; approximately 80% occur only once, and 9.5% to 13% lies in the top ten. The sample comprised PBMCs. The receptors stem from a woman between 50 and 59 years old in good health and CMV-seropositive.

The chain links TRBV2 to TRBJ1-5, with D perhaps TRBD1 (6 bases). The CDR3 sequence is 13 residues long. Germline loops: CDR1 SNHLY, CDR2 FYNNEI. Trimming pared 4 bases from V and 5 bases from J, leaving 9 bases between. CDR3 sequence reads: CASSVTGYQPQHF. In DNA, the CDR3 is TGTGCCAGCAGTGTTACAGGGTATCAGCCCCAGCATTTT.

This chain joins TRBV29-1 and TRBJ1-1, with 7 positions matching TRBD1. The germline gives CDR1 SQVTM, CDR2 ANQGSEA. The CDR3 covers 17 residues. With V trimmed by 1 base and J by 0 bases, 11 bases remained unmatched. CDR3 nucleotide sequence: TGCAGCGTTGAAGGTTGGCCAGGGGGGACAATGAACACTGAAGCTTTCTTT. This sequence encodes CSVEGWPGGTMNTEAFF. Complete variable domain (other parts from reference TRBV29-1 and TRBJ1-1): SAVISQKPSRDICQRGTSLTIQCQVDSQVTMMFWYRQQPGQSLTLIATANQGSEATYESGFVIDKFPISRPNLTFSTLTVSNMSPEDSSIYLCSVEGWPGGTMNTEAFFGQGTRLTVV.

The chain is built from TRBV7-3 and TRBJ1-1; D is ambiguous. V was clipped by 5 bases and J by 0 bases, with 7 bases between them. CDR1 is SGHTA, CDR2 FQGTGA, per germline. This CDR3 region has 13 residues. The CDR3 region is CASSLYMNTEAFF. The CDR3 bases are TGTGCCAGCAGCCTGTACATGAACACTGAAGCTTTCTTT.

This sequence joins TRBV4-3 and TRBJ1-1, with 7 bases lining up with TRBD1. V was pared by 0 bases and J by 5 bases, with 9 bases of the junction left unmatched. CDR3 length equals 16 residues. Germline V gene lookup returns CDR1 LGHNA and CDR2 YSLEER. This CDR3 reads CASSQDGDSRGTEAFF. CDR3 nucleotides: TGCGCCAGCAGCCAAGATGGGGACAGCCGGGGGACTGAAGCTTTCTTT.

The chain carries TRBV19 and TRBJ1-2; 7 positions agree with TRBD1. Trimming took 6 bases from V and 5 from J; bases not matched to a gene: 9. The CDR3 is made up of 14 amino acids. Germline CDR1 LNHDA, CDR2 SQIVND (reference sequence). In nucleotides, the CDR3 is TGTGCCAGTAGCACCACAGGGGAGGATTATGGCTACACCTTC. Its protein product is CASSTTGEDYGYTF.

The J gene is TRBJ2-7, the V gene TRBV29-1; D perhaps matches TRBD1 (5 bases). The CDR3 is 14 residues long. The germline V gene has CDR1 SQVTM and CDR2 ANQGSEA. V lost 0 bases, J lost 1 base, and 10 bases lay in between. CDR3 in DNA: TGCAGCGTTGAAGATTCCAGGGCTTCCTACGAGCAGTACTTC. Amino acids: CSVEDSRASYEQYF.

The rearrangement uses TRBV19 and TRBJ1-4; the D is unclear. Germline values: CDR1 LNHDA, CDR2 SQIVND (reference sequence). The length of the CDR3 is 16 residues. With 1 base removed from V and 3 bases from J, the gap between germline ends came to 12 bases. The CDR3 is CASSIGGSHSNEKLFF. As DNA, the CDR3 is TGTGCCAGTAGTATAGGCGGCAGCCATTCTAATGAAAAACTGTTTTTT.

The chain has TRBV4-1 and TRBJ1-1, with TRBD1 as a possible D gene (6 bases). Germline V gives CDR1 MGHRA, CDR2 YSYEKL. V was cut by 2 bases and J by 3 bases, with 13 bases left in between. CDR3 length: 15 amino acids. The CDR3 region has the DNA TGCGCCAGCAGCCAAACCGGGAGGGGGTACACTGAAGCTTTCTTT. Translated: CASSQTGRGYTEAFF.

The sample holds a few counts of this clone. This rearrangement joins TRBV7-9 to TRBJ2-7; D might be TRBD1 (6 bases). The V gene's germline CDR1 is SEHNR and CDR2 FQNEAQ (reference sequence). The ends were cut back, 0 bases at V and 10 bases at J, with 19 bases in the middle. The CDR3 consists of 15 residues. The CDR3 DNA is TGTGCCAGCAGCTTAGCGCAGGTCCCAGGGGCGACACAGTACTTC. The encoded protein is CASSLAQVPGATQYF.

The chain links TRBV23-1 to TRBJ2-1, with D maybe TRBD1 (6 bases). TRBV23-1 is classed as an ORF, of uncertain function. This CDR3 comprises 15 residues. V was pared by 4 bases and J by 5 bases, with 15 bases between. In DNA form, the CDR3 reads TGCGCCAGCAGTCCCCCGGGACAAGAAGACAATGAGCAGTTCTTC. Amino acids: CASSPPGQEDNEQFF.

This chain uses TRBV14 with TRBJ2-3; no clear D. CDR1 is SGHDN and CDR2 is FVKESK in the germline V gene. This CDR3 is built from 16 residues. Trimming removed 1 base at V and 0 bases at J, with 11 bases between. CDR3 amino acids: CASSQVIAYSTDTQYF. CDR3 coding DNA: TGTGCCAGCAGCCAAGTTATTGCCTACAGCACAGATACGCAGTATTTT.

The chain links TRBV7-9 to TRBJ1-1; a possible D gene is TRBD1 (5 bases). Trimming removed 1 base at V and 3 bases at J, with 15 bases between. Per the germline V gene, CDR1 is SEHNR and CDR2 is FQNEAQ (reference sequence). CDR3 size: 16 residues. The CDR3 loop reads CASSLGTVRVYTEAFF. The CDR3, as DNA: TGTGCCAGCAGCTTAGGAACGGTCAGGGTCTACACTGAAGCTTTCTTT.

The chain combines TRBV4-1 with TRBJ2-6, with a weak D call TRBD2 (6 bases). CDR1 and CDR2 from the germline V gene are MGHRA and YSYEKL. V was clipped by 8 bases and J by 1 base, with 18 bases between them. There are 17 residues in the CDR3. The CDR3 DNA reads TGCGCCAGCGGGTCGGGACTCCTCCAATCTGGGGCCAACGTCCTGACTTTC. It is translated as CASGSGLLQSGANVLTF.

The chain is built from TRBV28 and TRBJ1-1, with a possible D match to TRBD1 (5 bases). The germline gives CDR1 MDHEN, CDR2 SYDVKM. V gave up 10 bases and J gave up 2 bases, with 11 bases separating them. The CDR3 loop spans 12 amino acids. The CDR3: CAIIGGNTEAFF. CDR3 nucleotide sequence: TGTGCCATCATCGGGGGAAACACTGAAGCTTTCTTT.

In its sample, this clone was seen once. V usage is TRBV7-8 and J usage is TRBJ1-3, with D uncertain. Germline V gene sequence: CDR1 SGHVS, CDR2 FQNEAQ. This CDR3 has 14 amino acids. Trimming removed 2 bases from V and 3 bases from J, with 8 bases in between. CDR3: CASSLRRSGNTIYF. The CDR3 DNA is TGTGCCAGCAGCTTACGGAGGAGTGGAAACACCATATATTTT.

In DNA form, the CDR3 reads TGCGCCAGCAGCATACCGCTCGCGGGGGGGACCCTCGAGCAGTACTTC. This codes for CASSIPLAGGTLEQYF. The V call is TRBV5-1, the J call TRBJ2-7, with 9 bases matching TRBD2. The CDR3 spans 16 residues. Germline V gene lookup returns CDR1 SGHRS and CDR2 YFSETQ. J gave up 6 bases and V 4 bases, and 14 bases lay outside the gene matches.

The chain joins TRBV11-2 to TRBJ2-1; D possibly corresponds to TRBD1 (6 bases). Looked up from germline, CDR1 is SGHAT and CDR2 is FQNNGV. V was trimmed by 0 bases and J by 15 bases, leaving 24 bases between them. The CDR3 totals 16 residues. The DNA for the CDR3 is TGTGCCAGCAGCTTAGATAGTGGACAGTACTCCCCCGGTAGGTTCTTC. Translated, it gives CASSLDSGQYSPGRFF.

The J gene is TRBJ2-1, the V gene TRBV18; TRBD2 agrees at 10 bases. CDR3 size: 17 residues. V gave up 6 bases and J gave up 3 bases; unmatched junction bases: 11. CDR1 and CDR2 (germline): KGHSH, LQKENI. The CDR3: CASSHQELAGFYNEQFF. CDR3 bases: TGTGCCAGCTCCCACCAGGAACTAGCGGGGTTCTACAATGAGCAGTTCTTC.

The chain employs TRBV4-3 and TRBJ2-7, with TRBD1 matching 7 bases. The CDR3 spans 17 residues. Trimming cost V 1 base and J 3 bases; bases outside gene matches: 12. Germline V gene data show CDR1 as LGHNA and CDR2 as YSLEER. In nucleotides, the CDR3 is TGCGCCAGCAGCCAAGTCCAGCAGGGGACAGTCTACTACGAGCAGTACTTC. It is translated as CASSQVQQGTVYYEQYF.

This clone has just one count. The rearrangement uses TRBV6-6 and TRBJ2-7, with 8 bases that match TRBD1. The V gene end was trimmed by 4 bases and the J gene end by 3 bases; junction bases not matched to a gene: 5. The CDR3 is made up of 14 amino acids. Germline V lookup: CDR1 MNHNY, CDR2 SVGAGI (reference sequence). The CDR3 DNA reads as TGTGCCAGCAGTTCCGGACAGGGTCACTACGAGCAGTACTTC. Encoded protein: CASSSGQGHYEQYF.

This chain links TRBV28 with TRBJ2-3, with 9 bases aligning to TRBD2. The germline gives CDR1 MDHEN, CDR2 SYDVKM. V shed 3 bases and J 0 bases; nucleotides not matched to a gene: 16. The CDR3 runs to 20 residues. DNA of the CDR3: TGTGCCAGCAGTTTTGGAAGCGGGGGGTTTCGGGGCGGAAGCACAGATACGCAGTATTTT. Translated: CASSFGSGGFRGGSTDTQYF.